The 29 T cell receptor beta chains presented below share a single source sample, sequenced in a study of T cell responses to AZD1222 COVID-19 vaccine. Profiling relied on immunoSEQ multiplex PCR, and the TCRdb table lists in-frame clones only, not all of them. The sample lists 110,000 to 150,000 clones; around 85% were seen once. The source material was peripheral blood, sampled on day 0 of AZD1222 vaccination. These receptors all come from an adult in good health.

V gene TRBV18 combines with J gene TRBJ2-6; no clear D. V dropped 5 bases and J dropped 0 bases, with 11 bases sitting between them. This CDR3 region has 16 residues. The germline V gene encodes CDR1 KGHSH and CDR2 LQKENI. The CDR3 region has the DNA TGTGCCAGCTCAGGGTCGGGTAGCTCTGGGGCCAACGTCCTGACTTTC. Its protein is CASSGSGSSGANVLTF.

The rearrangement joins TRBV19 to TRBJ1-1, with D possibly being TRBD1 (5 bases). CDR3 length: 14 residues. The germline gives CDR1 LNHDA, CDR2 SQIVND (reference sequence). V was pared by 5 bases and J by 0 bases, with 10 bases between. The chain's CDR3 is CASSPLGVNTEAFF. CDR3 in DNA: TGTGCCAGTAGTCCCCTGGGGGTGAACACTGAAGCTTTCTTT.

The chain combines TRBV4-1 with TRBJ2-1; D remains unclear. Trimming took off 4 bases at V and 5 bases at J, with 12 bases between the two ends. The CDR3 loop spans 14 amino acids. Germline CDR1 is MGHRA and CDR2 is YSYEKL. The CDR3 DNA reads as TGCGCCAGCAGCCCAGACGACGGAAACAATGAGCAGTTCTTC. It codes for CASSPDDGNNEQFF.

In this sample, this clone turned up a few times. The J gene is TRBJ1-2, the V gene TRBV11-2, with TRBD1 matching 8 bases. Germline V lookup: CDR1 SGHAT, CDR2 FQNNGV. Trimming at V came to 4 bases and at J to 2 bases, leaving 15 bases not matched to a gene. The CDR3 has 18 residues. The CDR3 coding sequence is TGTGCCAGCAGCTCGCTACAACTCTCGGGACAGGAGAACTATGGCTACACCTTC. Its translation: CASSSLQLSGQENYGYTF.

CDR3 coding DNA: TGTGCCAGCACCGAGGCTATAGGGGCCAGGGGAAGCTACACCTTC. Its translation: CASTEAIGARGSYTF. The chain is built from TRBV9 and TRBJ1-2, with D tentatively TRBD1 (6 bases). This CDR3 is 15 amino acids long. Germline CDR1 and CDR2: SGDLS and YYNGEE. V was pared by 6 bases and J by 9 bases, with 24 bases between.

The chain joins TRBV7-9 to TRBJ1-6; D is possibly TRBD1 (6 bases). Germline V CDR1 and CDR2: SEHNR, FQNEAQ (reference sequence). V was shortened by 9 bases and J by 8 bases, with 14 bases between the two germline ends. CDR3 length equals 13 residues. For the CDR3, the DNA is TGTGCCAGGAGTGAGGGGGAGGATTCACCCCTCCACTTT. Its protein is CARSEGEDSPLHF. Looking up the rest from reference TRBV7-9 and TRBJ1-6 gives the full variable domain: DTGVSQNPRHKITKRGQNVTFRCDPISEHNRLYWYRQTLGQGPEFLTYFQNEAQLEKSRLLSDRFSAERPKGSFSTLEIQRTEQGDSAMYLCARSEGEDSPLHFGNGTRLTVT.

The CDR3 loop reads CASSALQGPTSTDTQYF. The CDR3 nucleotides are TGTGCCAGCAGCGCTCTTCAGGGGCCGACTAGCACAGATACGCAGTATTTT. The V call is TRBV2, the J call TRBJ2-3; a weak D match, TRBD1 (6 bases). This CDR3 has 17 residues. V was shortened by 6 bases and J by 0 bases, with 19 bases between the two germline ends. CDR1 and CDR2 (germline): SNHLY, FYNNEI.

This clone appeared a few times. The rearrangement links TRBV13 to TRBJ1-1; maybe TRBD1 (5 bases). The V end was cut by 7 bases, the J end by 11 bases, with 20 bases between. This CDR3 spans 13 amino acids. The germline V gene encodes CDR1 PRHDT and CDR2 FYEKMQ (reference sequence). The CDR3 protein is CASTLRGPRGAFF. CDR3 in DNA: TGTGCCAGCACCTTGCGGGGCCCCCGTGGGGCTTTCTTT.

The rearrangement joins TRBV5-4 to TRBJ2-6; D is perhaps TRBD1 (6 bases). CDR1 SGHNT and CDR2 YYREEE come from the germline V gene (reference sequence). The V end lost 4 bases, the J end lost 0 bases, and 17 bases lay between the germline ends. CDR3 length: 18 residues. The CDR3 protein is CASSLLGQSSSGANVLTF. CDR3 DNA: TGTGCCAGCAGCCTACTGGGACAAAGCTCCTCTGGGGCCAACGTCCTGACTTTC.

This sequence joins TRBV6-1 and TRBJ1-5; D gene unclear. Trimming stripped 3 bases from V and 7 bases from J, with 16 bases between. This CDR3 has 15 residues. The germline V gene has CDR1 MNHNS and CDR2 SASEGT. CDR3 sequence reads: CASSEFGLGGQPQHF. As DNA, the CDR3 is TGTGCCAGCAGTGAGTTTGGCCTTGGTGGACAGCCCCAGCATTTT.

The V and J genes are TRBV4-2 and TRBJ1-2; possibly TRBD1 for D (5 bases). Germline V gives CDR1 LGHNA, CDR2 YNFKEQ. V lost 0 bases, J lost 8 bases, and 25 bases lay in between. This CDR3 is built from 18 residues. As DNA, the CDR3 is TGTGCCAGCAGCCAAGACTGGCAGGGTTTAGCCGGGGCTGTAGGCTACACCTTC. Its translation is CASSQDWQGLAGAVGYTF.

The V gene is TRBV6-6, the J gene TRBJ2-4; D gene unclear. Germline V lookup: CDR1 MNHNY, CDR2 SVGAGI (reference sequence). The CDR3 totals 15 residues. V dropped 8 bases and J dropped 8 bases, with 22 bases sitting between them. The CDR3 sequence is CASSQIGQTEDIQYF. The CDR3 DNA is TGTGCCAGCTCCCAAATAGGCCAAACGGAAGACATTCAGTACTTC.

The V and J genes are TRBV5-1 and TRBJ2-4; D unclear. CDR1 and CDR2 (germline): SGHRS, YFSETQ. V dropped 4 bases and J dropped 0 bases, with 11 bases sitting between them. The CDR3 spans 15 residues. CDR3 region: CASSPGGAAKNIQYF. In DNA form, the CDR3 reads TGCGCCAGCAGCCCGGGTGGAGCAGCCAAAAACATTCAGTACTTC.

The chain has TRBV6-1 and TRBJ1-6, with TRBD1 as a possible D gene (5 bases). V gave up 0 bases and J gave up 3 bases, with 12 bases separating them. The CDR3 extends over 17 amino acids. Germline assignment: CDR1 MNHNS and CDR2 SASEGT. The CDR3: CASSEAGRGFYNSPLHF. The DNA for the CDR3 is TGTGCCAGCAGTGAAGCGGGTAGGGGCTTCTATAATTCACCCCTCCACTTT.

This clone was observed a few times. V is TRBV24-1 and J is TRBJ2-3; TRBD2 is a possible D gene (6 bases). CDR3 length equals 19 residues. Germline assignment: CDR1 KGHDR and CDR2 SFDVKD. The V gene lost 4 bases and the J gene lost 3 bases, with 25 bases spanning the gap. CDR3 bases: TGTGCCACCAGTGACCATAGTACCCAAGGGACTGGTGGGACAGATACGCAGTATTTT. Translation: CATSDHSTQGTGGTDTQYF.

The DNA of the CDR3 is TGTGCCAGCAGCCAATTCCTGCATGAGCAGTTCTTC. Encoded protein: CASSQFLHEQFF. The rearrangement joins TRBV14 to TRBJ2-1; no definite D call. V lost 2 bases and J 8 bases, leaving 7 bases between the germline ends. CDR3 length equals 12 residues. Germline values: CDR1 SGHDN, CDR2 FVKESK.

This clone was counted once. The CDR3 sequence: CATSTDGTINEKLFF. In DNA form, the CDR3 reads TGTGCCACCAGCACTGACGGGACGATTAATGAAAAACTGTTTTTT. The rearrangement links TRBV15 to TRBJ1-4; perhaps TRBD1 as D (5 bases). The CDR3 extends over 15 amino acids. The germline gives CDR1 LNHNV, CDR2 YYDKDF (reference sequence). With 4 bases removed from V and 4 bases from J, the gap between germline ends came to 13 bases.

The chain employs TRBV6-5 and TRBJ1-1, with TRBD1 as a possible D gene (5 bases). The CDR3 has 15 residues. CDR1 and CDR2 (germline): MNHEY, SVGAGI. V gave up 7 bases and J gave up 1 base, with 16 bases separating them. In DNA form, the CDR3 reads TGTGCCAGCAAAAGGACGGGAGGGGAGAACACTGAAGCTTTCTTT. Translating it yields CASKRTGGENTEAFF.

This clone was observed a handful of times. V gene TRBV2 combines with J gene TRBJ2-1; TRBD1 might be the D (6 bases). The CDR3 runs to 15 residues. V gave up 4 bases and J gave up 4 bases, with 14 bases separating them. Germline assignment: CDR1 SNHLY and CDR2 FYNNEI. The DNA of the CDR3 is TGTGCCAGCAGTGGTAGGGACAAGACATACAATGAGCAGTTCTTC. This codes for CASSGRDKTYNEQFF.

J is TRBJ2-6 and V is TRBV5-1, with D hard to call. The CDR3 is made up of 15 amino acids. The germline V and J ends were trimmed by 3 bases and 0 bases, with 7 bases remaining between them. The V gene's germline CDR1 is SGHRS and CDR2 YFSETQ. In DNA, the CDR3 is TGCGCCAGCAGCTACCCCAGCTCTGGGGCCAACGTCCTGACTTTC. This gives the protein CASSYPSSGANVLTF.

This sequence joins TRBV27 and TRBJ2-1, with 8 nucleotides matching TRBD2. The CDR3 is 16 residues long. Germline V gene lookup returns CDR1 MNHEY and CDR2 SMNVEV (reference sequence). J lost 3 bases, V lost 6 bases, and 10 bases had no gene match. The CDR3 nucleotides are TGTGCCAGCAGAATACTAGGGGGGACTAGCTACAATGAGCAGTTCTTC. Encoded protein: CASRILGGTSYNEQFF.

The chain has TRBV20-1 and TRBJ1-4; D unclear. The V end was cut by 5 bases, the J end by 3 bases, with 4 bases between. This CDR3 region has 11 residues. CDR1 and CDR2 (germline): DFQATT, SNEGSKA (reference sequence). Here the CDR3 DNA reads TGCAGTGCTTCGGCTAATGAAAAACTGTTTTTT. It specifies CSASANEKLFF.

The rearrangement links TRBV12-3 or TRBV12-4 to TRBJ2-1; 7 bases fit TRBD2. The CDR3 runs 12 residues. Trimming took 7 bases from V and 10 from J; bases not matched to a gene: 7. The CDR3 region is CASTFGGYEQFF. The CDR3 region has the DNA TGTGCCAGCACCTTCGGGGGGTACGAGCAGTTCTTC.

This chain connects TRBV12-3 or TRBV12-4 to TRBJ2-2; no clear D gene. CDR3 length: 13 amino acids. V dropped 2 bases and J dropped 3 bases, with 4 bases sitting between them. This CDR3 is CASSLQDTGELFF. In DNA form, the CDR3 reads TGTGCCAGCAGTTTACAGGACACCGGGGAGCTGTTTTTT.

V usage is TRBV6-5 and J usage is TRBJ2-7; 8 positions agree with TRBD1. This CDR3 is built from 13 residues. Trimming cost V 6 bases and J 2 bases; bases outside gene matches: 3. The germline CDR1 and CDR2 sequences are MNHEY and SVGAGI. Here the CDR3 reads CASSSQGAYEQYF. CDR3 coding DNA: TGTGCCAGCAGCTCACAGGGGGCCTACGAGCAGTACTTC.

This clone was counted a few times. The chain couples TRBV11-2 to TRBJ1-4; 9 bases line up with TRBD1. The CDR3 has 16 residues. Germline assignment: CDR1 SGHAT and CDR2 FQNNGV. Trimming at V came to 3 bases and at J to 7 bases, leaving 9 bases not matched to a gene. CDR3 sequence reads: CASSLDPGQGVEKLFF. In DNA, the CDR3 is TGTGCCAGCAGCTTGGACCCGGGACAGGGTGTTGAAAAACTGTTTTTT. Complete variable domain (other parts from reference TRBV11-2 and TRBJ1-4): EAGVAQSPRYKIIEKRQSVAFWCNPISGHATLYWYQQILGQGPKLLIQFQNNGVVDDSQLPKDRFSAERLKGVDSTLKIQPAKLEDSAVYLCASSLDPGQGVEKLFFGSGTQLSVL.

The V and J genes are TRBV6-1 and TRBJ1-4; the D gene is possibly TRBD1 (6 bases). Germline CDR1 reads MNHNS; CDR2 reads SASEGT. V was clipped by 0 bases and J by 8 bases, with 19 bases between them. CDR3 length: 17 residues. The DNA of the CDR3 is TGTGCCAGCAGTGAAGCGCATTTGGAGGGGGGGAAGGAAAAACTGTTTTTT. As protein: CASSEAHLEGGKEKLFF.

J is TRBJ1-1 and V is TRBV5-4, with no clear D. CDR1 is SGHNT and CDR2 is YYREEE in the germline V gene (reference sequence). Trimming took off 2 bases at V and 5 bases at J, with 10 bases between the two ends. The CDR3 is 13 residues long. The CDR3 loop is CASSLEPETEAFF. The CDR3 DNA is TGTGCCAGCAGCTTAGAACCGGAGACTGAAGCTTTCTTT.

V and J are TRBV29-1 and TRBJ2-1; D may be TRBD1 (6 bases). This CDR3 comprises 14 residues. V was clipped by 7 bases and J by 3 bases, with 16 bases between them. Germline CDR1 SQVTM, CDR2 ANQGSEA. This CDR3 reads CSGIQVGGYNEQFF. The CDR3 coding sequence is TGCAGCGGGATTCAGGTAGGGGGCTACAATGAGCAGTTCTTC.